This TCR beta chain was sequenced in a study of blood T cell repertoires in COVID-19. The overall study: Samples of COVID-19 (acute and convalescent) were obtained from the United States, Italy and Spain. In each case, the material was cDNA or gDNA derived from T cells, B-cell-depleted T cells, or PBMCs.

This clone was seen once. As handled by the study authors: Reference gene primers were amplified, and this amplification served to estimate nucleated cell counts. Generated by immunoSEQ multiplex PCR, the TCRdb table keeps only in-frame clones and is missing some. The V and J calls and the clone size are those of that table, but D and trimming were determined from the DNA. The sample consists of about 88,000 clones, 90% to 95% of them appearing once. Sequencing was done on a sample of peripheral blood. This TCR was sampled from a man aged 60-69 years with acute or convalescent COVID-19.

The CDR3 sequence: CASSLVGPAGGLVQPQHF. CDR3 nucleotide sequence: TGTGCCAGCAGCTTAGTAGGGCCGGCAGGGGGCTTGGTTCAGCCCCAGCATTTT. V usage is TRBV7-2 and J usage is TRBJ1-5; 8 bases align to TRBD1. CDR1 and CDR2 (germline): SGHTA, FQGNSA. J gave up 6 bases and V 1 base, and 14 bases lay outside the gene matches. The CDR3 extends over 18 amino acids. The complete variable domain, with remaining parts taken from reference TRBV7-2 and TRBJ1-5, reads GAGVSQSPSNKVTEKGKDVELRCDPISGHTALYWYRQSLGQGLEFLIYFQGNSAPDKSGLPSDRFSAERTGGSVSTLTIQRTQQEDSAVYLCASSLVGPAGGLVQPQHFGDGTRLSIL.